A single T cell receptor (beta chain) is shown here with its context. Its specificity is not known. These data belong to a study of a mutant IDH1 vaccine in newly diagnosed glioma. Study-wide context: Patients got their first vaccination 4-6 weeks after radiotherapy alone, or with temozolomide cycles. Former treatment meant radiotherapy, temozolomide, or both; the majority had gotten both. Findings and limits, study-wide: Top peripheral T cell clonotype shifts appeared unrelated to pseudoprogression.

As for time point: week 23, last vaccination. Vaccination used 300 ug of mutant IDH1 20-mer peptide per dose, with topical imiquimod. Assay used: immunoSEQ multiplex PCR; TCRdb lists only in-frame clones, some missing. The data contain roughly 76,000 clones, 65% to 90% of them seen just once; the ten biggest clones take up under 2.5%. The CDR3 is 12 residues long. V dropped 7 bases and J dropped 3 bases, with 13 bases sitting between them. Germline-derived CDR1 and CDR2 are SQVTM and ANQGSEA. Sample: PBMCs, taken from a glioma patient whose treatment included an IDH1 peptide vaccine. The rearrangement uses TRBV29-1 and TRBJ2-7; weak D call: TRBD2 (5 bases). This TCR came from a man in his thirties or forties with glioma. Some clones in this sample may be carry-over from other donors' samples. The CDR3 nucleotides are TGCAGCGCTGGACTGTCGGACTACGAGCAGTACTTC. As protein: CSAGLSDYEQYF.